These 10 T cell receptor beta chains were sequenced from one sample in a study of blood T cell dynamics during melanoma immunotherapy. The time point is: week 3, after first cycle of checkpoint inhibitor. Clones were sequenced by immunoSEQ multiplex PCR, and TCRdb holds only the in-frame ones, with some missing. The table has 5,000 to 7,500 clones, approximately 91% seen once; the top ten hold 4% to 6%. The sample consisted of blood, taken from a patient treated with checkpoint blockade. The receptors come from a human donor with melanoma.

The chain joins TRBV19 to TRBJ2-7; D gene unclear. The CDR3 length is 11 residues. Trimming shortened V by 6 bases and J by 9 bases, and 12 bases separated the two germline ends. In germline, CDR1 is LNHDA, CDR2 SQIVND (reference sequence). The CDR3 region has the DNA TGTGCCAGTAGCTTTGAGAGGTCGCAGTACTTC. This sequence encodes CASSFERSQYF. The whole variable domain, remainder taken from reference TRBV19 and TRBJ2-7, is DGGITQSPKYLFRKEGQNVTLSCEQNLNHDAMYWYRQDPGQGLRLIYYSQIVNDFQKGDIAEGYSVSREKKESFPLTVTSAQKNPTAFYLCASSFERSQYFGPGTRLTVT.

DNA for the CDR3: TGTGCCAGCAGCTTGGGGGCCGCGAGCAATCAGCCCCAGCATTTT. Its translation is CASSLGAASNQPQHF. The J gene is TRBJ1-5, the V gene TRBV5-5; no firm D call. Germline V gives CDR1 SGHKS, CDR2 YYEKEE (reference sequence). V gave up 0 bases and J gave up 1 base, with 8 bases separating them. CDR3 size: 15 residues.

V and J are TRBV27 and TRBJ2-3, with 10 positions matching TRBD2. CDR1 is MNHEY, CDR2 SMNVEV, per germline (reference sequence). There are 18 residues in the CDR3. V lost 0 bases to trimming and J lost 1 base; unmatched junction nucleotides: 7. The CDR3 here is CASSLSPLAGGGTDTQYF. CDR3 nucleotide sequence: TGTGCCAGCAGTTTATCCCCCTTAGCGGGGGGAGGCACAGATACGCAGTATTTT.

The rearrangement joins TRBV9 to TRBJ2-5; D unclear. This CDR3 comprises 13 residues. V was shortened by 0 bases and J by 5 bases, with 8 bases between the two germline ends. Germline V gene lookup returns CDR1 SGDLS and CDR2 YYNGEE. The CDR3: CASSVDAEETQYF. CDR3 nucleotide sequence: TGTGCCAGCAGCGTAGATGCTGAGGAGACCCAGTACTTC.

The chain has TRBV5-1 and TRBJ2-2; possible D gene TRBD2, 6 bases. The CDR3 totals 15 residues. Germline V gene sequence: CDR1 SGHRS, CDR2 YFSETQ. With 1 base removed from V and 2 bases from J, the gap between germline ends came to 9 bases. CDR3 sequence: CASSLWGTNTGELFF. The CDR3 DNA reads TGCGCCAGCAGCTTGTGGGGGACTAACACCGGGGAGCTGTTTTTT.

CDR3: CASSQGWRGTQRGHYEQYF. CDR3 nucleotide sequence: TGTGCCAGCAGCCAAGGTTGGCGGGGGACCCAAAGAGGGCACTACGAGCAGTACTTC. This chain joins TRBV14 and TRBJ2-7; 7 nucleotides agree with TRBD2. V was pared by 1 base and J by 3 bases, with 18 bases of the junction left unmatched. Germline CDR1 SGHDN, CDR2 FVKESK. This CDR3 region has 19 residues.

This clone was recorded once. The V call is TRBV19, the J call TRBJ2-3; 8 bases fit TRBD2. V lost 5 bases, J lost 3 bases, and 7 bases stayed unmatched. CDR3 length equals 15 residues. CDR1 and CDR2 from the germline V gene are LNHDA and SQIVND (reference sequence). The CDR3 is CASSPIGGATDTQYF. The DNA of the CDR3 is TGTGCCAGTAGTCCAATCGGGGGGGCTACAGATACGCAGTATTTT.

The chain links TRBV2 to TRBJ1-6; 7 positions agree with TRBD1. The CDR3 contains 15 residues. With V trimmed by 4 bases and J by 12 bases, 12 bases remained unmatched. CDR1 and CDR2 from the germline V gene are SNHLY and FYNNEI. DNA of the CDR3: TGTGCCAGCAGTGGGCTAGAGACAGGGATTTTACCCCTCCACTTT. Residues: CASSGLETGILPLHF.

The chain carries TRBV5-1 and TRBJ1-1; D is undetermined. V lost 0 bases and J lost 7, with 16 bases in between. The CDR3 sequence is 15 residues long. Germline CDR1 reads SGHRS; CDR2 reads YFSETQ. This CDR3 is CASSLGRGGRNEAFF. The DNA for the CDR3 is TGCGCCAGCAGCTTGGGGCGGGGAGGGAGAAATGAAGCTTTCTTT.

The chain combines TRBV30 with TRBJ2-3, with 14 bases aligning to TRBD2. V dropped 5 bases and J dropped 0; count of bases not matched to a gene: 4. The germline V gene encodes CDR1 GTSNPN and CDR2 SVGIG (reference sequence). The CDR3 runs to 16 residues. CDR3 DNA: TGTGCCTGGGGACTAGCGGGGGGCCCGAGCACAGATACGCAGTATTTT. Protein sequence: CAWGLAGGPSTDTQYF.